This entry concerns a single TCR beta chain. These data come from a study of control samples from healthy donors and cancer patients. Germline-derived CDR1 and CDR2 are MNHNS and SASEGT. The V and J ends lost 1 base and 6 bases respectively, with 12 bases between them. The CDR3 is 14 residues long. Sequencing was performed with immunoSEQ multiplex PCR; in TCRdb, only in-frame clones are kept and a portion is missing. The table has some 89,000 clones, roughly 86% seen once. The receptor was isolated from a man aged 25-45 years in good health. This sequence joins TRBV6-1 and TRBJ1-1, with no clear D. The source material was blood. The CDR3 region has the DNA TGTGCCAGCAGTGAAGTCCAAGACATCGCTGAAGCTTTCTTT. Its protein product is CASSEVQDIAEAFF.